This TCR beta chain was found in a study of T cell repertoires in cytomegalovirus infection. Overall study context: The authors used CMV epitopes that were HLA-C-restricted (recently identified) and HLA-B-restricted (well studied). The public TCR beta signatures pointed to both CMV infection and matching HLA type. Study-level results: Carriers of CMV and the relevant HLA type were discriminated by public TCR beta frequency. CMV-specific TCR beta clonotypes restricted by HLA-C were the ones dominating the ex vivo response.

In this sample, this clonotype turned up once. What it binds is unknown. The germline V gene encodes CDR1 SNHLY and CDR2 FYNNEI. The CDR3 has 16 amino acids. V was cut by 7 bases and J by 0 bases, with 15 bases left in between. TCRdb fed the reads into MiXCR, producing one record per CDR3 protein. The table lists approximately 910,000 distinct CDR3 sequences, more than 25% of them singletons. The chain is built from TRBV2 and TRBJ2-2; D unresolved. The sequence was obtained from a human donor in good health (CMV status not recorded). Some clones in this sample may be carry-over from other donors' samples. The input for sequencing was cultured CD8+ T cells from PBMCs, taken from culture after CMV antigen stimulation. In DNA, the CDR3 is TGTGCCAGCAACCCGCTGACGCCCACGAACACCGGGGAGCTGTTTTTT. This translates into CASNPLTPTNTGELFF.